These 23 T cell receptor beta chains share one sample of origin, sequenced in a study of cytomegalovirus exposure and HLA in healthy donors. 60 Vbeta and 13 Jbeta primers were used in PCR. The method was immunoSEQ multiplex PCR; TCRdb's version includes in-frame clones alone and lacks a portion of them. This sample has a few hundred thousand clones, with about four fifths found just once. The material sequenced was PBMCs. The source of these receptors is a girl aged 2-10 years in good health and CMV-seronegative.

This rearrangement joins TRBV5-1 to TRBJ1-1; D gene unclear. CDR3 length equals 13 residues. Germline V gene lookup returns CDR1 SGHRS and CDR2 YFSETQ. Trimming removed 5 bases at V and 2 bases at J, with 10 bases between. CDR3 loop: CASRRESNTEAFF. CDR3 sequence (DNA): TGCGCCAGCAGACGGGAGAGTAACACTGAAGCTTTCTTT.

The chain employs TRBV5-4 and TRBJ2-7, with a weak D call TRBD1 (5 bases). The CDR3 totals 15 residues. CDR1 and CDR2 from the germline V gene are SGHNT and YYREEE (reference sequence). Trimming pared 0 bases from V and 3 bases from J, leaving 13 bases between. Here the CDR3 DNA reads TGTGCCAGCAGCTTGGCCGTGGGGCCGAGCTACGAGCAGTACTTC. Translated, it gives CASSLAVGPSYEQYF.

This clone was seen a single time. The chain combines TRBV18 with TRBJ2-7, with TRBD1 matching over 8 bases. CDR1 and CDR2 from the germline V gene are KGHSH and LQKENI. Trimming removed 6 bases from V and 0 bases from J; junction bases left unmatched: 10. The CDR3 covers 16 residues. The CDR3 nucleotides read TGTGCCAGCTCGCTTGGGACAGGTAGAACCTCCTACGAGCAGTACTTC. This encodes CASSLGTGRTSYEQYF.

This chain joins TRBV7-8 and TRBJ2-2; the match to TRBD1 covers 7 bases. This CDR3 comprises 21 residues. Germline values: CDR1 SGHVS, CDR2 FQNEAQ. Losses at the gene ends were 1 base for V and 5 bases for J; bases not matched to a gene: 22. CDR3 DNA: TGTGCCAGCAGCTTAGTTGGCGGCAGGGGGACACGAAGCCAAACGACCGGGGAGCTGTTTTTT. This codes for CASSLVGGRGTRSQTTGELFF.

V usage is TRBV4-1 and J usage is TRBJ1-2; 7 bases agree with TRBD1. Per the germline V gene, CDR1 is MGHRA and CDR2 is YSYEKL. CDR3 length equals 16 residues. V shed 5 bases, J shed 5 bases, and the junction held 14 bases outside the gene matches. The CDR3 loop is CASSYPGTAPLYGYTF. The CDR3 bases are TGCGCCAGCAGCTATCCAGGGACAGCCCCACTTTATGGCTACACCTTC.

The V call is TRBV7-6, the J call TRBJ1-1; weak D call: TRBD1 (6 bases). V was pared by 1 base and J by 4 bases, with 10 bases between. The CDR3 loop spans 14 amino acids. Per the germline V gene, CDR1 is SGHVS and CDR2 is FNYEAQ. The CDR3 loop is CASSLGGGLTEAFF. The CDR3 bases are TGTGCCAGCAGCTTAGGGGGGGGGCTCACTGAAGCTTTCTTT.

The chain uses TRBV21-1 and TRBJ2-5; TRBD1, the table's D call, lacks a check against the DNA. TRBV21-1 is listed as a pseudogene. This CDR3 has 12 residues. The CDR3 DNA sequence: TGTGCCAGCACGAGACAGGGGGAGACCCAGTACTTC. It translates to CASTRQGETQYF.

This clone was counted between two and nine times. The V gene is TRBV11-2, the J gene TRBJ2-1; 11 bases are a match to TRBD1. The germline V gene has CDR1 SGHAT and CDR2 FQNNGV. The junction had 12 bases not matched to a gene; V was cut back by 8 bases and J by 12 bases. The CDR3 sequence is 14 residues long. CDR3 amino acids: CASGRGQGAGGQFF. The CDR3 DNA sequence: TGTGCCAGCGGCCGAGGACAGGGGGCCGGTGGGCAGTTCTTC.

The chain uses TRBV4-1 and TRBJ1-4, with D possibly TRBD1 on 5 matching bases. CDR1 and CDR2 (germline): MGHRA, YSYEKL. This CDR3 has 15 amino acids. Trimming took off 0 bases at V and 0 bases at J, with 5 bases between the two ends. CDR3 amino acids: CASSQEQATNEKLFF. Written as DNA, the CDR3 is TGCGCCAGCAGCCAAGAACAGGCAACTAATGAAAAACTGTTTTTT.

This chain uses TRBV28 with TRBJ2-1; D gene ambiguous. V was cut by 3 bases and J by 8 bases, with 8 bases left in between. Per the germline V gene, CDR1 is MDHEN and CDR2 is SYDVKM. The CDR3 runs to 12 residues. In nucleotides, the CDR3 is TGTGCCAGCAGTTTCCTGCGGTATGAGCAGTTCTTC. Translating gives CASSFLRYEQFF.

This clone has only one observation. V and J are TRBV2 and TRBJ2-1; 13 nucleotides align to TRBD2. There are 16 residues in the CDR3. Germline loops: CDR1 SNHLY, CDR2 FYNNEI. Trimming at V came to 4 bases and at J to 4 bases, leaving 4 bases not matched to a gene. The CDR3 coding sequence is TGTGCCAGCAGTGGTACGGGACTAGCGGGGTACAATGAGCAGTTCTTC. Amino acids: CASSGTGLAGYNEQFF.

This rearrangement joins TRBV28 to TRBJ1-4, with a tentative D call TRBD1 (5 bases). This CDR3 spans 16 amino acids. V was shortened by 9 bases and J by 3 bases, with 20 bases between the two germline ends. Germline V gene sequence: CDR1 MDHEN, CDR2 SYDVKM. The CDR3 DNA reads as TGTGCCAGTCATATTGGCACAGGCCCACCTAATGAAAAACTGTTTTTT. This codes for CASHIGTGPPNEKLFF. Complete variable domain (other parts from reference TRBV28 and TRBJ1-4): DVKVTQSSRYLVKRTGEKVFLECVQDMDHENMFWYRQDPGLGLRLIYFSYDVKMKEKGDIPEGYSVSREKKERFSLILESASTNQTSMYLCASHIGTGPPNEKLFFGSGTQLSVL.

The chain joins TRBV7-9 to TRBJ2-1; 7 nucleotides agree with TRBD1. V dropped 5 bases and J dropped 9; count of bases not matched to a gene: 25. Germline V gene lookup returns CDR1 SEHNR and CDR2 FQNEAQ (reference sequence). The CDR3 has 19 residues. CDR3 residues: CASSLPPNRGTRGRGEQFF. CDR3 DNA: TGTGCCAGCAGCCTACCTCCAAACAGGGGCACACGGGGACGGGGTGAGCAGTTCTTC.

V and J are TRBV6-5 and TRBJ1-1; no reliable D call. The CDR3 spans 13 residues. Germline V gene sequence: CDR1 MNHEY, CDR2 SVGAGI. Trimming took off 2 bases at V and 3 bases at J, with 7 bases between the two ends. The CDR3 DNA reads TGTGCCAGCAGTTACGCGCGGGACACTGAAGCTTTCTTT. Its translation is CASSYARDTEAFF.

This clone has more than one count but fewer than ten. This sequence joins TRBV6-5 and TRBJ1-2; TRBD1 might be the D (5 bases). Trimming stripped 6 bases from V and 8 bases from J, with 19 bases between. The CDR3 sequence is 14 residues long. The germline CDR1 and CDR2 sequences are MNHEY and SVGAGI. The CDR3 DNA follows: TGTGCCAGCAGCCAAAGGGGCGGCTTCCAAGGCTACACCTTC. This encodes CASSQRGGFQGYTF.

The sample holds one count of this clone. The chain joins TRBV4-1 to TRBJ1-2, with TRBD1 as a possible D gene (6 bases). Between the trimmed V and J ends, which lost 3 bases and 0 bases, there was a span of 17 bases. The germline gives CDR1 MGHRA, CDR2 YSYEKL. This CDR3 region has 17 residues. The CDR3 DNA is TGCGCCAGCAGCCATGCATTATACCGGGACACTAACTATGGCTACACCTTC. This gives the protein CASSHALYRDTNYGYTF.

CDR3 nucleotide sequence: TGCGCCAGCAGCCAAGAATCCCTAGCGGGAGTGCTAAATACGCAGTATTTT. Encoded protein: CASSQESLAGVLNTQYF. This chain links TRBV4-1 with TRBJ2-3, with 10 nucleotides matching TRBD2. With V trimmed by 0 bases and J by 7 bases, 10 bases remained unmatched. The CDR3 has 17 residues. Germline V gives CDR1 MGHRA, CDR2 YSYEKL.

V is TRBV4-2 and J is TRBJ2-3; the D gene is possibly TRBD2 (6 bases). V gave up 9 bases and J gave up 7 bases, with 14 bases separating them. In germline, CDR1 is LGHNA, CDR2 YNFKEQ. The CDR3 is made up of 12 amino acids. CDR3 in DNA: TGTGCCAGTGCGGGGACTTCCAATACGCAGTATTTT. It encodes CASAGTSNTQYF.

The chain recombines TRBV15 with TRBJ2-2, with 11 positions matching TRBD2. The CDR3 is 16 residues long. J gave up 1 base and V 4 bases, and 2 bases lay outside the gene matches. Per the germline V gene, CDR1 is LNHNV and CDR2 is YYDKDF (reference sequence). CDR3 protein: CATSISGRENTGELFF. The CDR3 DNA follows: TGTGCCACCAGCATTAGCGGGAGGGAGAACACCGGGGAGCTGTTTTTT.

The genes are TRBV6-5 and TRBJ2-1; perhaps TRBD2 as D (6 bases). CDR1 is MNHEY, CDR2 SVGAGI, per germline. The length of the CDR3 is 15 residues. The V end lost 6 bases, the J end lost 5 bases, and 17 bases lay between the germline ends. DNA for the CDR3: TGTGCCAGCAGGCCCGGTGCGGGGTGGAACAATGAGCAGTTCTTC. Translation gives CASRPGAGWNNEQFF.

This chain joins TRBV12-2 and TRBJ2-7; the table's D call TRBD2 went unverified against the DNA. TRBV12-2 is a documented pseudogene. This CDR3 spans 19 amino acids. The CDR3 here is CASRLKSASASVISGEQYF. In DNA form, the CDR3 reads TGTGCAAGTCGCTTAAAGTCGGCTAGCGCGAGCGTTATATCGGGCGAGCAGTACTTC.

This clone occurred once. This chain uses TRBV27 with TRBJ2-1, with no clear D. The CDR3 loop spans 14 amino acids. The germline V gene has CDR1 MNHEY and CDR2 SMNVEV (reference sequence). V was clipped by 8 bases and J by 9 bases, with 20 bases between them. CDR3 DNA: TGTGCCAGCTGTTCGCTCCACCATTCGAGTGAGCAGTTCTTC. This gives the protein CASCSLHHSSEQFF.

This rearrangement joins TRBV13 to TRBJ1-5, with D hard to call. The germline CDR1 and CDR2 sequences are PRHDT and FYEKMQ (reference sequence). Trimming shortened V by 0 bases and J by 5 bases, and 11 bases separated the two germline ends. The CDR3 contains 15 residues. CDR3 coding DNA: TGTGCCAGCAGCTTAGGCGGCAGGATGGATCAGCCCCAGCATTTT. Encoded protein: CASSLGGRMDQPQHF.